This T cell receptor (beta chain) was recorded in a study of early T cells in non-severe SARS-CoV-2 infection. Overall study: Chains were not paired, and sequencing was done on bulk RNA from unsorted whole blood.

Study outcomes and limitations: VDJdb matching skewed toward anti-spike CD8 responses, missing private and CD4 specificities.

cDNA molecules, individually, were tagged with unique molecular identifiers. TCRdb analysed the 5' RACE reads with MiXCR anew, one entry per CDR3 protein. The table shows almost 85,000 distinct CDR3 sequences, with around 10% occurring only once. Germline values: CDR1 MDHEN, CDR2 SYDVKM. This CDR3 has 17 amino acids. The J segment lost 3 bases and the V segment lost 5 bases, leaving 13 bases of the junction unmatched. This clonotype was observed many times. The antigen remains undetermined. This TCR derives from an adult who was a healthcare worker with PCR-confirmed SARS-CoV-2 infection or an uninfected control (not recorded which). Sample: whole blood. This chain uses TRBV28 with TRBJ1-5, with 7 bases matching TRBD1. Written as DNA, the CDR3 is TGTGCCAGCAGTACCAGTGGACAGGCCCCAGTCAATCAGCCCCAGCATTTT. It codes for CASSTSGQAPVNQPQHF.